Reported below is one T cell receptor (beta chain). Antigen: not known. Trimming took 2 bases from V and 0 from J, leaving 17 bases between them. Germline values: CDR1 SQVTM, CDR2 ANQGSEA. This CDR3 contains 17 residues. These data belong to a study of T cell responses to AZD1222 COVID-19 vaccine. Across the whole study: Pooling covered second doses at about 4 or about 12 weeks. Study results and limitations: Repertoire sampling happened only post peak T cell response. Most donors were white British and more were female, and clonal diversity was possibly underestimated.

The data were produced by immunoSEQ multiplex PCR, yet TCRdb's version contains in-frame clones alone and is incomplete. The sample yields around 180,000 clones, 75% to 90% seen once. Sample: peripheral blood, taken on day 0 of AZD1222 vaccination. The chain uses TRBV29-1 and TRBJ2-1; possible D gene TRBD1, 5 bases. The clonotype originates from an adult in good health. CDR3 sequence (DNA): TGCAGCGTTGAATTACCCAACAGGTTTTACTCCTACAATGAGCAGTTCTTC. This gives the protein CSVELPNRFYSYNEQFF.